One and the same sample provided the 20 T cell receptor beta chains below, sequenced in a study of T cells in localized non-small cell lung cancer. The repertoire was sequenced with immunoSEQ multiplex PCR; TCRdb's copy has only in-frame clones and lacks some. The data contain over a thousand clones, approximately 37% of them singletons. Material: lung tumor tissue, obtained before any cancer treatment. The receptors originated from a female donor older than 55 with stage II lung adenocarcinoma.

This clone was detected a few times. CDR3 sequence reads: CASSPGPGLPADTQYF. The DNA of the CDR3 is TGTGCCAGCAGCCCGGGTCCGGGACTCCCTGCCGATACGCAGTATTTT. The chain carries TRBV6-7 and TRBJ2-3; a weak D match, TRBD2 (6 bases). TRBV6-7 qualifies as an ORF whose function is uncertain. The CDR3 has 16 residues. V was pared by 6 bases and J by 6 bases, with 22 bases between.

A note on this clone: Compared with germline, one end of the junction differs, possibly owing to a read error. The V and J genes are TRBV19 and TRBJ1-2; 7 nucleotides match TRBD1. Per the germline V gene, CDR1 is LNHDA and CDR2 is SQIVND (reference sequence). The CDR3 sequence is 14 residues long. The CDR3 region is CASSMTQGDYGYTF. Written as DNA, the CDR3 is TGTGCTAGTAGTATGACGCAGGGGGACTATGGCTACACCTTC. Drawing the rest from reference TRBV19 and TRBJ1-2, the complete variable domain is DGGITQSPKYLFRKEGQNVTLSCEQNLNHDAMYWYRQDPGQGLRLIYYSQIVNDFQKGDIAEGYSVSREKKESFPLTVTSAQKNPTAFYLCASSMTQGDYGYTFGSGTRLTVV.

This chain links TRBV19 with TRBJ1-1; D might be TRBD1 (5 bases). CDR3 length equals 16 residues. Germline values: CDR1 LNHDA, CDR2 SQIVND (reference sequence). The V and J ends lost 6 bases and 1 base respectively, with 18 bases between them. This CDR3 reads CASSPAYRFENTEAFF. The CDR3 nucleotides read TGTGCCAGTAGCCCGGCTTACAGGTTCGAGAACACTGAAGCTTTCTTT.

This chain joins TRBV28 and TRBJ2-3; D assignment may be TRBD1 or TRBD2 (5 bases each). Trimming removed 10 bases at V and 2 bases at J, with 19 bases between. The CDR3 has 15 residues. The germline CDR1 and CDR2 sequences are MDHEN and SYDVKM. The CDR3 region has the DNA TGTGCCACCACCATTGTGGGGGTAAACACAGATACGCAGTATTTT. Protein: CATTIVGVNTDTQYF. The full variable domain, rest sourced from reference TRBV28 and TRBJ2-3, is DVKVTQSSRYLVKRTGEKVFLECVQDMDHENMFWYRQDPGLGLRLIYFSYDVKMKEKGDIPEGYSVSREKKERFSLILESASTNQTSMYLCATTIVGVNTDTQYFGPGTRLTVL.

Worth noting for this clone: The sample carries other DNA sequences with the same CDR3. The chain couples TRBV6-8 to TRBJ1-1; 7 nucleotides align to TRBD1. The V gene end was trimmed by 0 bases and the J gene end by 5 bases; junction bases not matched to a gene: 6. CDR1 is MNHGY and CDR2 is SAAAGT in the germline V gene. The CDR3 runs 15 residues. The CDR3 nucleotides are TGTGCCAGCAGTTACTCCCCAGGGGGAGATACTGAAGCTTTCTTT. This gives the protein CASSYSPGGDTEAFF.

The chain couples TRBV29-1 to TRBJ1-1; D is ambiguous. CDR1 and CDR2 from the germline V gene are SQVTM and ANQGSEA. CDR3 length: 13 amino acids. V lost 6 bases to trimming and J lost 2 bases, with 13 bases between them. This chain's CDR3 is CSVLSGSNTEAFF. The DNA for the CDR3 is TGCAGCGTCCTCTCGGGGAGTAACACTGAAGCTTTCTTT.

CDR3 loop: CASSDDRDGELFF. The DNA for the CDR3 is TGTGCCAGCTCGGATGACAGGGACGGGGAGCTGTTTTTT. V usage is TRBV18 and J usage is TRBJ2-2; the match to TRBD1 covers 7 bases. Germline trimming cut 6 bases from V and 7 bases from J; bases unmatched to any gene: 5. CDR1 and CDR2 (germline): KGHSH, LQKENI. CDR3 length equals 13 residues.

This clone was seen more than once but under ten times. The V and J genes are TRBV4-1 and TRBJ1-1; TRBD1 is a possible D gene (6 bases). The ends were cut back, 2 bases at V and 0 bases at J, with 16 bases in the middle. This CDR3 is built from 17 residues. Germline V gene data show CDR1 as MGHRA and CDR2 as YSYEKL. CDR3 region: CASSQYPRGGLNTEAFF. CDR3 sequence (DNA): TGCGCCAGCAGCCAATACCCCCGAGGGGGGTTGAACACTGAAGCTTTCTTT.

This clone is termed large (0.1 to 1%). V usage is TRBV11-3 and J usage is TRBJ2-1, with D perhaps assigned TRBD1 or TRBD2 (5 bases each). The CDR3 length is 15 residues. V was pared by 4 bases and J by 9 bases, with 19 bases between. The germline V gene has CDR1 SGHNT and CDR2 YENEEA. Written as DNA, the CDR3 is TGTGCCAGCAGCTCCCGGGACCCACGATGGAGTGAGCAGTTCTTC. This sequence encodes CASSSRDPRWSEQFF.

The V call is TRBV19, the J call TRBJ2-2; a possible D gene is TRBD1 (6 bases). CDR1 is LNHDA, CDR2 SQIVND, per germline (reference sequence). With 7 bases removed from V and 2 bases from J, the gap between germline ends came to 17 bases. This CDR3 is built from 16 residues. CDR3 nucleotide sequence: TGTGCCAGTACTAAGAGGGGCAGGGGCAACACCGGGGAGCTGTTTTTT. This codes for CASTKRGRGNTGELFF.

The genes are TRBV18 and TRBJ2-7; D gene uncertain. The CDR3 length is 12 residues. CDR1 and CDR2 (germline): KGHSH, LQKENI. The V gene lost 3 bases and the J gene lost 6 bases, with 9 bases spanning the gap. CDR3 in DNA: TGTGCCAGCTCACCCTCGACACGCGAGCAGTACTTC. As protein: CASSPSTREQYF.

V is TRBV25-1 and J is TRBJ1-4, with TRBD1 matching over 8 bases. The germline gives CDR1 MGHDK, CDR2 SYGVNS. The CDR3 is 13 amino acids. With 6 bases clipped from V and 5 bases from J, the junction kept 2 bases outside the gene matches. The CDR3 nucleotides read TGTGCCAGCAGGGACAGGGTAAATGAAAAACTGTTTTTT. It encodes CASRDRVNEKLFF.

The J gene is TRBJ1-2, the V gene TRBV9; D not resolved. The V gene lost 0 bases and the J gene lost 5 bases, with 14 bases spanning the gap. CDR1 is SGDLS, CDR2 YYNGEE, per germline. The CDR3 has 15 residues. The CDR3 loop is CASSVGSGPRYGYTF. DNA of the CDR3: TGTGCCAGCAGCGTAGGAAGCGGGCCTAGATATGGCTACACCTTC.

A few counts support this clone. The chain employs TRBV18 and TRBJ1-1, with 9 bases fitting TRBD1. With V trimmed by 2 bases and J by 0 bases, 4 bases remained unmatched. The CDR3 loop spans 16 amino acids. Germline CDR1 reads KGHSH; CDR2 reads LQKENI. The CDR3 DNA reads TGTGCCAGCTCACCAGGGACAGGGAAACTGAACACTGAAGCTTTCTTT. Its protein product is CASSPGTGKLNTEAFF.

The chain carries TRBV14 and TRBJ1-2; D possibly corresponds to TRBD1 (6 bases). V was clipped by 4 bases and J by 7 bases, with 13 bases between them. Germline loops: CDR1 SGHDN, CDR2 FVKESK. This CDR3 spans 13 amino acids. This CDR3 is CASSPWGAGGYTF. For the CDR3, the DNA is TGTGCCAGCAGCCCTTGGGGGGCGGGTGGCTACACCTTC.

V gene TRBV7-5 combines with J gene TRBJ1-4; TRBD1, the table's D call, lacks a check against the DNA. TRBV7-5 is tagged as a pseudogene. CDR3 length: 15 amino acids. CDR3 nucleotides: TGTGCCAGCAGCTTGACAGCCTCGCTAGATGAAAAACTGTTTTTT. Protein product: CASSLTASLDEKLFF.

V gene TRBV28 combines with J gene TRBJ2-7; D not certain. The CDR3 has 13 amino acids. The germline V gene has CDR1 MDHEN and CDR2 SYDVKM. V was pared by 6 bases and J by 0 bases, with 9 bases between. The chain's CDR3 is CASSLSPSYEQYF. CDR3 nucleotide sequence: TGTGCCAGCAGCCTATCCCCCTCCTACGAGCAGTACTTC.

The chain employs TRBV19 and TRBJ1-1; D ambiguous. Looked up from germline, CDR1 is LNHDA and CDR2 is SQIVND (reference sequence). The CDR3 is 14 amino acids. The germline V and J ends were trimmed by 1 base and 1 base, with 7 bases remaining between them. CDR3 coding DNA: TGTGCCAGTAGTATAGGTCGGGCGAACACTGAAGCTTTCTTT. This encodes CASSIGRANTEAFF.

V is TRBV28 and J is TRBJ1-5; the D is unclear. The V and J ends lost 5 bases and 0 bases respectively, with 14 bases between them. Germline CDR1 is MDHEN and CDR2 is SYDVKM. The CDR3 is 16 residues long. CDR3 in amino acids: CASSPSGRDSNQPQHF. The CDR3 nucleotides are TGTGCCAGCAGTCCCTCAGGTAGAGATAGCAATCAGCCCCAGCATTTT.

The rearrangement uses TRBV10-1 and TRBJ1-1; D call uncertain. The CDR3 has 13 amino acids. CDR1 WNHNN and CDR2 SYGVQD come from the germline V gene (reference sequence). V lost 5 bases, J lost 0 bases, and 7 bases lay in between. The CDR3 sequence: CASSSDMNTEAFF. As DNA, the CDR3 is TGCGCCAGCAGTTCCGACATGAACACTGAAGCTTTCTTT.